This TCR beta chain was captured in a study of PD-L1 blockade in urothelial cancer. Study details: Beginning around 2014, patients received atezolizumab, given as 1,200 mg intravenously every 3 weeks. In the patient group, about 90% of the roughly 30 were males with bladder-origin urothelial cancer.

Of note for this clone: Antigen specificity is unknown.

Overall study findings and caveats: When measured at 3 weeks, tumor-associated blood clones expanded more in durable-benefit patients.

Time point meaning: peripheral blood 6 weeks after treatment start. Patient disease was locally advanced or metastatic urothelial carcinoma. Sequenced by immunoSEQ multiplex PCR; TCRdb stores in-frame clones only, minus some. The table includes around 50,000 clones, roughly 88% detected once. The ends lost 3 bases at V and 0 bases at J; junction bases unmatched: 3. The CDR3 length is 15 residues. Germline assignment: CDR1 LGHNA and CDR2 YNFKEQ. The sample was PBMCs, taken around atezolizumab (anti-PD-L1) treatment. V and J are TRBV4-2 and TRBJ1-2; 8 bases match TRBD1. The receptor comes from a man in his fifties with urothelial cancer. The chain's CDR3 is CASSHGQGSNYGYTF. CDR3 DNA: TGTGCCAGCAGCCATGGACAGGGATCTAACTATGGCTACACCTTC.